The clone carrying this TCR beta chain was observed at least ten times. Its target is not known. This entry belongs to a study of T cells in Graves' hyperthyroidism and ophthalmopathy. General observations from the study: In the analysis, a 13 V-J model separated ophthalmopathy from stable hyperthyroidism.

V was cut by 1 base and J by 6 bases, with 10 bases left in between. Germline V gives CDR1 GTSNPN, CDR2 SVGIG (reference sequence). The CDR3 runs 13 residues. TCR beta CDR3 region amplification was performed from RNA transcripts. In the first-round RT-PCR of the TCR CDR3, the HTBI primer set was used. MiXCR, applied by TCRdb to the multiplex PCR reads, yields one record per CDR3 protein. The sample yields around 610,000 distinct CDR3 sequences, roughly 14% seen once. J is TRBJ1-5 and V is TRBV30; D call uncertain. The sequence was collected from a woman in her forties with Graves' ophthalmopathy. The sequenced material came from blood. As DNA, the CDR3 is TGTGCCTGGAGTGCAGGAGCCTCTCAGCCCCAGCATTTT. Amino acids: CAWSAGASQPQHF.